Sequencing of this T cell receptor (beta chain) was carried out in a study of cytomegalovirus exposure and HLA in healthy donors. Turning to the study itself: It was reported in a later analysis that the 120 or so validation repertoires used the same platform as the approximately 690 first-cohort repertoires.

Data came from immunoSEQ multiplex PCR; TCRdb stores just in-frame clones and leaves some out. The table has about 150,000 clones, approximately 86% seen once. The CDR3 sequence is 16 residues long. A remark on this clone: What it recognizes is unknown.

Study-wide results and caveats: The tendency of first-cohort TCR clusters to co-occur in the 90 to 150 validation repertoires was the finding of a later analysis. The authors listed approximately 150 TCR beta chains as cytomegalovirus-associated. The classifier was said to identify cytomegalovirus status with high specificity and sensitivity.

This chain connects TRBV21-1 to TRBJ2-2; the table's D call, TRBD1, has no DNA check behind it. TRBV21-1 is labeled a pseudogene. This receptor was obtained from a man aged 18 to 29 in good health and CMV-seropositive. Sequencing was performed on PBMCs. CDR3 loop: CASKTGGHSLTGELFF. The CDR3 bases are TGTGCCAGCAAGACAGGGGGCCACAGTTTGACCGGGGAGCTGTTTTTT.